The T cell receptor beta chain described here comes from a study of blood T cell repertoires in COVID-19 (dated by TCRdb to the early 2020s). About the investigation overall: Samples covering the acute and convalescent phases of COVID-19 were provided by collaborators in the United States, Italy and Spain. The dataset comprised deeply sampled blood TCRbeta repertoires from subjects exposed to, actively infected with, or recovered from COVID-19. The repertoires were made available in a free public database intended to serve as a resource for research on the immune response to SARS-CoV-2. The material from the prospective study consisted of cDNA or gDNA derived from T cells, B-cell-depleted T cells, or PBMCs. HLA class I and class II types, where available, came from metadata supplied by the sample provider rather than from assay-based typing. A de-identified subject ID, COVID-19 status, age in years and sex were almost always included in the sample metadata. The samples were drawn from two sources: the first 160 participants of the ongoing ImmuneRACE study, and some 1,300 subjects contributed by 6 global collaborators. The paper as a whole reports these results and caveats: The quantity of clinical and demographic metadata differed by source and by participant and was supplied without curation.

A remark on this clone: This clone's antigen is unknown. No per-base quality is available; no much larger clone lies one base away.

CDR1 and CDR2 were assigned from the germline V gene (reference sequence) as SEHNR and FQNEAQ. V lost 1 base and J lost 7 bases, and the count of bases not matched to a germline gene is 12. Measured from the cysteine to the phenylalanine, the CDR3 is 16 residues long. Only the CDR3 DNA is retained, 48 bases long and in frame from the first base. The immunoSEQ Assay, a bias-controlled multiplex PCR, was used to amplify TCRbeta CDR3 regions from genomic DNA. The source study handled its data this way. The number of nucleated cells in each sample was estimated from the amplification of reference gene primers within the assay. Sequence reads were collapsed and filtered to measure the absolute abundance of every unique TCRbeta CDR3 rearrangement. For each sample, productive Simpson clonality was calculated as the square root of Simpson's diversity index over productive rearrangements. Drawn from immuneACCESS, this table holds only the in-frame rearrangements with V and J called that TCRdb kept. Clones are partly lost; checked studies trace under half to an unresolved V gene and leave the rest unexplained. V and J calls and clone size are as listed in that table; D and trimming were resolved from the DNA. The table for this sample lists some 200,000 clones; 86% of them were counted only once. 5.5% to 8.5% of the sample is taken by the ten largest.

Whole blood was collected in K2EDTA tubes by collaborating institutions according to the institutions' own protocols. Collaborator samples were shipped for TCRbeta analysis as frozen whole blood, isolated PBMCs, or DNA extracted from either sample type. The origin of this receptor is a woman older than 75 in a cohort sampled during active or convalescent COVID-19. Sequenced material: peripheral blood. Recombination linked TRBV7-9 to TRBJ2-5, and 7 bases in between align with TRBD2. The DNA sequence is as follows: TGTGCCAGCAGCTTAGTAAGGACGTCCGGCGGGGGGACCCAGTACTTC. Its amino acids are CASSLVRTSGGGTQYF.